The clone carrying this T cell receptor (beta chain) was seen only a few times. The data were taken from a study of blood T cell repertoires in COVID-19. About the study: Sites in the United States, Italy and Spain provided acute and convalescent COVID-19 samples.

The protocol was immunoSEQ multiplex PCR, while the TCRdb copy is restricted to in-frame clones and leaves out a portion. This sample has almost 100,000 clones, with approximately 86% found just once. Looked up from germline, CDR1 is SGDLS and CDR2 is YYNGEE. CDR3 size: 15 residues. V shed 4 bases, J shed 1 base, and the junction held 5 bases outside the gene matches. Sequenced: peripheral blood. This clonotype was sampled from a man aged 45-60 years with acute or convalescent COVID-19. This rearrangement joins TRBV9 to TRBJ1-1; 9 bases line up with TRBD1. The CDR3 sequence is CASSPRDRENTEAFF. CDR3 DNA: TGTGCCAGCAGCCCCAGGGACAGGGAGAACACTGAAGCTTTCTTT.